This TCR beta chain was identified in a study of T cell repertoires in cytomegalovirus infection. One entry per CDR3 protein results from TCRdb running MiXCR on the reads. The table has about 740,000 distinct CDR3 sequences, roughly 36% seen once. The CDR3 is 16 residues long. V was shortened by 0 bases and J by 2 bases, with 12 bases between the two germline ends. Per germline, CDR1 SGDLS and CDR2 YYNGEE. On this clonotype itself: Its antigen is undetermined.

Notes on the study in general: Clonotype analysis showed dominance of the ex vivo response by HLA-C-restricted CMV-specific TCR beta clonotypes.

This clonotype was sampled from a human donor in good health (CMV status not recorded). Some clones in this sample may be carry-over from other donors' samples. The sample was PBMCs. J is TRBJ2-1 and V is TRBV9, with D possibly TRBD2 on 7 matching bases. The CDR3 region is CASSVETGGPYNEQFF. CDR3 nucleotide sequence: TGTGCCAGCAGCGTAGAGACGGGGGGCCCCTACAATGAGCAGTTCTTC.